What follows are 5 T cell receptor beta chains derived from one specimen sequenced in a study of blood T cell repertoires in COVID-19. Libraries were prepared by immunoSEQ multiplex PCR; TCRdb keeps only in-frame clonotypes and omits some of them. Counted here are 130,000 or so clones, approximately 92% occurring once; the ten biggest clones make up around a quarter. Sequencing was carried out using peripheral blood. These receptors came from a man in his 70s with active or convalescent COVID-19.

The rearrangement uses TRBV7-3 and TRBJ2-1; 8 bases agree with TRBD2. With V trimmed by 4 bases and J by 2 bases, 4 bases remained unmatched. Germline V CDR1 and CDR2: SGHTA, FQGTGA. There are 15 residues in the CDR3. This chain's CDR3 is CASSSGGLAYNEQFF. In DNA, the CDR3 is TGTGCCAGCAGCTCCGGGGGACTAGCCTACAATGAGCAGTTCTTC.

J is TRBJ2-3 and V is TRBV5-6; 12 bases agree with TRBD1. From germline, CDR1 is SGHDT and CDR2 YYEEEE. With 4 bases clipped from V and 4 bases from J, the junction kept 4 bases outside the gene matches. The CDR3 covers 15 residues. The CDR3 spells CASSPGTGGSDTQYF. The CDR3 region has the DNA TGTGCCAGCAGCCCAGGGACAGGGGGCTCAGATACGCAGTATTTT.

J is TRBJ2-7 and V is TRBV29-1, with TRBD1 matching over 9 bases. Trimming took 1 base from V and 6 from J; bases not matched to a gene: 13. This CDR3 has 16 residues. Germline-derived CDR1 and CDR2 are SQVTM and ANQGSEA. CDR3 nucleotide sequence: TGCAGCGTTGAAGGGTTCGGGGGGACAGGGCTCAGCGAGCAGTACTTC. This translates into CSVEGFGGTGLSEQYF.

The chain has TRBV3-1 (or the pseudogene TRBV3-2) and TRBJ1-5, with D hard to call. The V and J ends lost 4 bases and 6 bases respectively, with 10 bases between them. CDR3 size: 13 residues. From germline, CDR1 is LGHDT and CDR2 YNNKEL (reference sequence). CDR3 nucleotide sequence: TGTGCCAGCAGCCCTCAGAACCGTCAGCCCCAGCATTTT. Protein: CASSPQNRQPQHF.

The chain employs TRBV19 and TRBJ2-7, with 14 bases aligning to TRBD2. The CDR3 has 18 residues. J lost 1 base, V lost 1 base, and 6 bases had no gene match. Looked up from germline, CDR1 is LNHDA and CDR2 is SQIVND (reference sequence). The CDR3 DNA reads TGTGCCAGTAGTATAGCGGGACTAGCGGGAGTTCGTTCCTACGAGCAGTACTTC. Translating gives CASSIAGLAGVRSYEQYF.